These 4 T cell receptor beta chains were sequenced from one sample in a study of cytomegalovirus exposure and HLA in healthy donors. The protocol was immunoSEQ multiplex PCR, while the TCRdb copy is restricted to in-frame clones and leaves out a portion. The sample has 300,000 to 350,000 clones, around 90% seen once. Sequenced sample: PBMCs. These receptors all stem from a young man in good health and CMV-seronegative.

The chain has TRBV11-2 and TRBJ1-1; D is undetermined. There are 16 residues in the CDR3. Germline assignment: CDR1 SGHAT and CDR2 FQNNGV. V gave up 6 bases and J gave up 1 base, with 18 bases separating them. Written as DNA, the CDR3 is TGTGCCAGCAGAGACACCGGAACGAGACGGAACACTGAAGCTTTCTTT. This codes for CASRDTGTRRNTEAFF. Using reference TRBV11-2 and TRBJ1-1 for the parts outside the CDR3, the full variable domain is EAGVAQSPRYKIIEKRQSVAFWCNPISGHATLYWYQQILGQGPKLLIQFQNNGVVDDSQLPKDRFSAERLKGVDSTLKIQPAKLEDSAVYLCASRDTGTRRNTEAFFGQGTRLTVV.

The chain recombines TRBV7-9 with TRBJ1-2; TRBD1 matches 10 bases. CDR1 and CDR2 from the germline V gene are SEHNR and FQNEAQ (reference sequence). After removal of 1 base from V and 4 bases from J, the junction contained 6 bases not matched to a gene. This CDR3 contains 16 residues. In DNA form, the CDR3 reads TGTGCCAGCAGCTTAGAATTGACAGGGGGCACCTATGGCTACACCTTC. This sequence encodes CASSLELTGGTYGYTF. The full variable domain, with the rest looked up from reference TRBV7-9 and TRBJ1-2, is DTGVSQNPRHKITKRGQNVTFRCDPISEHNRLYWYRQTLGQGPEFLTYFQNEAQLEKSRLLSDRFSAERPKGSFSTLEIQRTEQGDSAMYLCASSLELTGGTYGYTFGSGTRLTVV.

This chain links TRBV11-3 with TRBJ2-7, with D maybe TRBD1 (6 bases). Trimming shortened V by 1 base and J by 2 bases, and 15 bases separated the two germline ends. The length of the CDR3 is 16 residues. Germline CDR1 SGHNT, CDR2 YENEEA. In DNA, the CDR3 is TGTGCCAGCAGCTTAGGTTGGGGGCAGGGAGCCTACGAGCAGTACTTC. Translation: CASSLGWGQGAYEQYF.

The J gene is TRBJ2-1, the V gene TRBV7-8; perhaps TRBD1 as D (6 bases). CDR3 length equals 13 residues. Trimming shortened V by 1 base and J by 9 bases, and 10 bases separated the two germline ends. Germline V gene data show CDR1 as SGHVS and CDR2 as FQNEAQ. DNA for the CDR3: TGTGCCAGCAGCTTAGTGGACAGTACTGAGCAGTTCTTC. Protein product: CASSLVDSTEQFF.